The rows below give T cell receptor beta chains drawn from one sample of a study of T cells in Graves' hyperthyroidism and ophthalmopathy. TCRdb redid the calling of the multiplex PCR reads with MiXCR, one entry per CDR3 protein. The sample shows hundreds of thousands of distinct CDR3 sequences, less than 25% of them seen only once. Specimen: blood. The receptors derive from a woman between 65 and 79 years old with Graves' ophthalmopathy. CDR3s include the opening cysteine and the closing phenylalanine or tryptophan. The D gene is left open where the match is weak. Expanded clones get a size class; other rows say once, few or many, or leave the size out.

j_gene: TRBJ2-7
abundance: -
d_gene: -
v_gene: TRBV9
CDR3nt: TGTGCCAGCAGCCCTAGGGGATACTACGAGCAGTACTTC
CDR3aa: CASSPRGYYEQYF

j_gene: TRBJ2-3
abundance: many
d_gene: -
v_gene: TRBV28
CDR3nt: TGTGCCAGCAGTAGGGGTTCGACAGATACGCAGTATTTT
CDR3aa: CASSRGSTDTQYF

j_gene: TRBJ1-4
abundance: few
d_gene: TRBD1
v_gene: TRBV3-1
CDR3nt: TGTGCCAGCAGCGCCCCAGGGGGCAAACTGTTTTTT
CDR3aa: CASSAPGGKLFF

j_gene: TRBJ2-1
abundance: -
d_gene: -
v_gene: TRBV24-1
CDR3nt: TGTGCCACCAGTGATTCAATTAGTTGGAATGAGCAGTTCTTC
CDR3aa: CATSDSISWNEQFF

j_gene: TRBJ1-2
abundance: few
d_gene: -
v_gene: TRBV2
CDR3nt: TGTGCCAGCGGTCTAGGGGGGCAGGCCTACACCTTC
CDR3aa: CASGLGGQAYTF

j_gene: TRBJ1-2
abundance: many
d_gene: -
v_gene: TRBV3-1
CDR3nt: TGTGCCAGCAGCCAAGAATCCTATGGCTACACCTTC
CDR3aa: CASSQESYGYTF

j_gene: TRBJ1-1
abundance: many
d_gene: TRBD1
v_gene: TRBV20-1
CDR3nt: TGCAGTGCTTCACGGACAGGGGTAACGAACACTGAAGCTTTCTTT
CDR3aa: CSASRTGVTNTEAFF

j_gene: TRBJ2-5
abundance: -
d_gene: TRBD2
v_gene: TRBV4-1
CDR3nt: TGCGCCAGCAGCCAAGACGGGACTAGACGGGCGGAGACCCAGTACTTC
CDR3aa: CASSQDGTRRAETQYF

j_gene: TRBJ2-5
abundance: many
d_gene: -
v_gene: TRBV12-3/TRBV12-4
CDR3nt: TGTGCCAGCAGTTTGGGTCATCAAGCGAGGACCCAGTACTTC
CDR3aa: CASSLGHQARTQYF

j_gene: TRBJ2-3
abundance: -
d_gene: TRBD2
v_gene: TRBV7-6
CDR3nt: TGTGCCAGCAGCTTATTTTCTAGCGGGAGCACAGATACGCAGTATTTT
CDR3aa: CASSLFSSGSTDTQYF

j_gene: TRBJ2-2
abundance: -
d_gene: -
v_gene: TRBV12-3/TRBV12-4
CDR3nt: TGTGCCAGCACCCACAATAGGTTCACCGGGGAGCTGTTTTTT
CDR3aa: CASTHNRFTGELFF

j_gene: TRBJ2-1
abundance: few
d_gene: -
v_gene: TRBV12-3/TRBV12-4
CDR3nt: TGTGCCAGCAGCTCCCCCGGACATGAGCAGTTCTTC
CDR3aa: CASSSPGHEQFF

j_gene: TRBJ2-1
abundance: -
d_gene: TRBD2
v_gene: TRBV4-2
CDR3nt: TGTGCCAGCAGCCAAAGCCCCACTAGCGTAATCTCCTACAATGAGCAGTTCTTC
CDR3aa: CASSQSPTSVISYNEQFF

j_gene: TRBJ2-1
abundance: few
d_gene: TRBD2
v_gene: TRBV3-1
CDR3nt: TGTGCCAGCAGCCGCATCGGCGGGAGGAATGAGCAGTTCTTC
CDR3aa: CASSRIGGRNEQFF

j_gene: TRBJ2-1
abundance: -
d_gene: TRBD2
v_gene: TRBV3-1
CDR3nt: TGTGCCAGCAGCCAAGTCCTAGCGGGAGATGAGCAGTTCTTC
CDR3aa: CASSQVLAGDEQFF

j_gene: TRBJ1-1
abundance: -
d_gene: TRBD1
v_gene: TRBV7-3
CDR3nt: TGTGCCAGCAGCACAGGGGGTACTTCTGAAGCTTTCTTT
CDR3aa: CASSTGGTSEAFF

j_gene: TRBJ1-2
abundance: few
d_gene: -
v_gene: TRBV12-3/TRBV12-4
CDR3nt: TGTGCCAGCAGTTTGAGTCCCAGTAGCTATGGCTACACCTTC
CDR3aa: CASSLSPSSYGYTF

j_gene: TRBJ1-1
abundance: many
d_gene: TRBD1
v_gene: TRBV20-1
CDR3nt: TGCAGTGCTAGAGGACAGGGTGCGGTAGACACTGAAGCTTTCTTT
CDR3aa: CSARGQGAVDTEAFF

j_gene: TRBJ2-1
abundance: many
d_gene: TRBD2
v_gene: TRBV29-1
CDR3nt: TGCAGCGTTGTTGCGGGAGTCAGCCACAATGAGCAGTTCTTC
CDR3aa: CSVVAGVSHNEQFF

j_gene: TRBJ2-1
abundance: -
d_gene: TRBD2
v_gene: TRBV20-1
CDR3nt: TGCAGTGCGCCCCCTGCGGGAGGGAGCTCCTACAATGAGCAGTTCTTC
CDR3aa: CSAPPAGGSSYNEQFF

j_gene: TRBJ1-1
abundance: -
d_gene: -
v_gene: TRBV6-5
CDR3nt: TGTGCCAGCAGTTACGGGGGCATCTCTTTCTTT
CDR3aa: CASSYGGISFF

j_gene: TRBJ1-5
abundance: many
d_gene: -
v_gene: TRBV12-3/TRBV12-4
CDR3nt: TGTGCCAGCAACATGGGGGGACGGCGAGATCAGCCCCAGCATTTT
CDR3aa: CASNMGGRRDQPQHF

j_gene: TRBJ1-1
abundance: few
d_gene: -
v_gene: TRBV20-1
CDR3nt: TGCAGTGCTAGAGTCGGGGGGCAGAGCACTGAAGCTTTCTTT
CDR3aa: CSARVGGQSTEAFF

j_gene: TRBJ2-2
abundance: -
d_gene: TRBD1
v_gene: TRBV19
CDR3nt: TGTGCCAGTAGTCTAAACCCGACAGGGGCCCCCAACGCCGGGGAGCTGTTTTTT
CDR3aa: CASSLNPTGAPNAGELFF

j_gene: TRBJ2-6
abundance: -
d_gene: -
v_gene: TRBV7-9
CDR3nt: TGTGCCAGCAGCTCGATAAGAGAGGGTTCGTATGGGGCCAACGTCCTGACTTTC
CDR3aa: CASSSIREGSYGANVLTF

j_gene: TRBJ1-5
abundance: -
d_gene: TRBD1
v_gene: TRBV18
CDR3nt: TGTGCCAGCTCACCTAGACGGACAGGGCTCAGCAATCAGCCCCAGCATTTT
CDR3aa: CASSPRRTGLSNQPQHF

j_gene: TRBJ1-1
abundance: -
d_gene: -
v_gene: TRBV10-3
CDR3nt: TGTGCCATCAGTGAGTCAAGTTTACTGAACACTGAAGCTTTCTTT
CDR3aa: CAISESSLLNTEAFF

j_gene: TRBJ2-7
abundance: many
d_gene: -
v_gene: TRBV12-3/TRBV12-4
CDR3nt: TGTGCCAGCAGTTTTTTGACGAGCTACGAGCAGTACTTC
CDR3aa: CASSFLTSYEQYF

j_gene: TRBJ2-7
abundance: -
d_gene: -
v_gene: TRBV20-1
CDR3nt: TGCAGGTTACAGGGGACTTACTCGGGTGAGCAGTACTTC
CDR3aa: CRLQGTYSGEQYF

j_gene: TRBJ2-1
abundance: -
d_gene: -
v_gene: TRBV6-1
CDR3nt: TGTGCCAGTTTTTTACAGGGGGGCGGGGGGCAGTTCTTC
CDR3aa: CASFLQGGGGQFF

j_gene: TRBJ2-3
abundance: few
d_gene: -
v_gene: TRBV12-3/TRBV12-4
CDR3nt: TGTGCCAGCAGTTGGGTCGGGTCAGATACGCAGTATTTT
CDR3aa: CASSWVGSDTQYF

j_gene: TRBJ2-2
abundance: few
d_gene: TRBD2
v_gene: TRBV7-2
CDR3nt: TGCGCCAGCAGCCACCTAGCGGCCACCGGGGAGCTGTTTTTT
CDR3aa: CASSHLAATGELFF

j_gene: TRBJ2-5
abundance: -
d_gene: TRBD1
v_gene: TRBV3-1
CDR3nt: TGTGCCAGCAAACAACGGGCCGGGACAGGGGTAGGAGAGACCCAGTACTTC
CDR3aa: CASKQRAGTGVGETQYF

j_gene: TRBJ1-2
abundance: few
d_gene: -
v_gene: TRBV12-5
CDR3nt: TGTGCTAGTGGTTTGGTACAAAGGCAGTTGGGCTACACCTTC
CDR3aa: CASGLVQRQLGYTF

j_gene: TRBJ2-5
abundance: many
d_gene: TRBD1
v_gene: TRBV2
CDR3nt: TGTGCCAGCAGTGAAGCCAGGACAGGGACGGAGACCCAGTACTTC
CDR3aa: CASSEARTGTETQYF

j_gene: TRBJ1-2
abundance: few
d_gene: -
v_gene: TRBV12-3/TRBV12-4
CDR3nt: TGTGCCAGCAGTCCCCACATCTCACCGGGACTTTCCTCGGGGGGCTACACCTTC
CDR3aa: CASSPHISPGLSSGGYTF

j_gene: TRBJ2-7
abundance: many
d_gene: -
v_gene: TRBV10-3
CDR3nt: TGTGCCATCAGTGAGCTCCCAGACGCCTACGAGCAGTACTTC
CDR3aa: CAISELPDAYEQYF

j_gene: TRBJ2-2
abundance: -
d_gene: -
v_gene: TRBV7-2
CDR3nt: TGTGCCAGCAGGGGCGGAGGCCCTGTGAACACCGGGGAGCTGTTTTTT
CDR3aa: CASRGGGPVNTGELFF

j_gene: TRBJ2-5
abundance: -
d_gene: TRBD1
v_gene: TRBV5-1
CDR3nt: TGCGCCAGCAGCATCGACAGGGGGACCCAGTACTTC
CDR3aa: CASSIDRGTQYF

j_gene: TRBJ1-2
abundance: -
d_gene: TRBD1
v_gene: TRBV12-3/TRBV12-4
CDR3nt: TGTGCCAGCAGTCGACAGGGAGGCTACTATGGCTACACCTTC
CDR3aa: CASSRQGGYYGYTF

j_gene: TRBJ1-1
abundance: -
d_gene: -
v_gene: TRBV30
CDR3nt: TGTGCCTGGATGGGAATTAGAAACACTGAAGCTTTCTTT
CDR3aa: CAWMGIRNTEAFF

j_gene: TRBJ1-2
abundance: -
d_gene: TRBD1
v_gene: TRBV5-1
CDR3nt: TGCGCCAGCAGCTTAACAGGGGGCAAAAACTATGGCTACACCTTC
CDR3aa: CASSLTGGKNYGYTF